Listed below are T cell receptor beta chains from one sample, sequenced in a study of PD-L1 blockade in urothelial cancer. TCRdb keeps only in-frame clones here, not all; method: immunoSEQ multiplex PCR. The data contain 72,000 or so clones, around nine tenths of them singletons. This sample comprised PBMCs, obtained around atezolizumab (anti-PD-L1) treatment. The source is a man aged 60-69 years with urothelial cancer. The CDR3 runs from the conserved cysteine through the conserved F or W. D genes are given only for firm matches. Clone size is stated in some rows and not others, as once, few, many or a class when expanded.

>.|TRBV2|TRBJ2-1|TRBD2
TGTGCCAGCAGTACCGTAGCGGGGGGGCTCGATGAGCAGTTCTTC
CASSTVAGGLDEQFF
>.|TRBV15|TRBJ2-1|.
TGTGCCACCAGCAGAGATGCGTTCGACAATGAGCAGTTCTTC
CATSRDAFDNEQFF
>.|TRBV19|TRBJ2-7|.
TGTGCCAGTAGTATTCAGGGCAGATCCTACGAGCAGTACTTC
CASSIQGRSYEQYF
>once|TRBV12-2|TRBJ2-1|.
TGTGCAAGTCGCTTAGCTAGCGGGAGGGCCTACAATGAGCAGTTCTTC
CASRLASGRAYNEQFF
>.|TRBV4-1|TRBJ2-5|TRBD1
TGCGCCAGCAGCCACCGCGGGACAGGCCCACAAGAGACCCAGTACTTC
CASSHRGTGPQETQYF
>.|TRBV27|TRBJ2-5|.
TGTGCCAGCAGTTTAAACAGGTCGTCAGAGACCCAGTACTTC
CASSLNRSSETQYF
>.|TRBV2|TRBJ2-5|.
TGTGCCAGCAGTGACTCAGTGGGCAGAGAGACCCAGTACTTC
CASSDSVGRETQYF
>.|TRBV6-1|TRBJ2-1|TRBD2
TGTGCCAGCAGTGTTCGTCCGGGACTAGCGGGAGGGCCTTACTACAATGAGCAGTTCTTC
CASSVRPGLAGGPYYNEQFF
>.|TRBV19|TRBJ1-2|.
TGTGCCAGTAGGCCCCAAGGCCTAGGCGACTATGGCTACACCTTC
CASRPQGLGDYGYTF
>once|TRBV27|TRBJ1-5|TRBD1
TGTGCCAGCAGTGCTCACCGGGACAGGGTGGGCAATCAGCCCCAGCATTTT
CASSAHRDRVGNQPQHF
>.|TRBV10-3|TRBJ2-5|.
TGTGCCACCGCGGACATGACTCAAGAGACCCAGTACTTC
CATADMTQETQYF
>.|TRBV4-2|TRBJ2-3|TRBD2
TGTGCCAGCAGGGGAATAGCGGGAGGCCCAGATACGCAGTATTTT
CASRGIAGGPDTQYF
>few|TRBV9|TRBJ1-2|TRBD1
TGTGCCTCATCAGGGGGCTATGGCTACACCTTC
CASSGGYGYTF
>once|TRBV23-1|TRBJ2-7|TRBD2
TGCGCCAGCAGTCAATCGTCGCTAGCGGGATCCTACGAGCAGTACTTC
CASSQSSLAGSYEQYF
>.|TRBV7-6|TRBJ2-1|TRBD2
TGTGCCACCAAGGGGCGGGAGCGGGCATACAATGAGCAGTTCTTC
CATKGRERAYNEQFF